This TCR beta chain was retrieved from a study of blood T cell repertoires in COVID-19. Study information: The samples span acute and convalescent COVID-19 from the United States, Italy and Spain. T cells, B-cell-depleted T cells, or PBMCs provided the cDNA or gDNA that served as material.

Original methodology: Reference gene primer amplification in the assay estimated nucleated cell counts. Some clones are missing from TCRdb's copy, which holds only in-frame ones; the method was immunoSEQ multiplex PCR. V and J calls and clone size are given by that table; D and trimming were obtained from the DNA. The table lists 150,000 to 200,000 clones, about 85% of them singletons. Germline values: CDR1 KGHSH, CDR2 LQKENI. The V end lost 3 bases, the J end lost 6 bases, and 20 bases lay between the germline ends. This CDR3 spans 16 amino acids. The sequence was collected from a woman of 80 years or more in a cohort sampled during active or convalescent COVID-19. The material sequenced was peripheral blood. The chain recombines TRBV18 with TRBJ1-1, with TRBD1 as a possible D gene (6 bases). DNA for the CDR3: TGTGCCAGCTCACCCGTGAGGACAGCAGCGGCGGCTGAAGCTTTCTTT. It yields the protein CASSPVRTAAAAEAFF. The entire variable domain, with the rest obtained from reference TRBV18 and TRBJ1-1, is as follows: NAGVMQNPRHLVRRRGQEARLRCSPMKGHSHVYWYRQLPEEGLKFMVYLQKENIIDESGMPKERFSAEFPKEGPSILRIQQVVRGDSAAYFCASSPVRTAAAAEAFFGQGTRLTVV.